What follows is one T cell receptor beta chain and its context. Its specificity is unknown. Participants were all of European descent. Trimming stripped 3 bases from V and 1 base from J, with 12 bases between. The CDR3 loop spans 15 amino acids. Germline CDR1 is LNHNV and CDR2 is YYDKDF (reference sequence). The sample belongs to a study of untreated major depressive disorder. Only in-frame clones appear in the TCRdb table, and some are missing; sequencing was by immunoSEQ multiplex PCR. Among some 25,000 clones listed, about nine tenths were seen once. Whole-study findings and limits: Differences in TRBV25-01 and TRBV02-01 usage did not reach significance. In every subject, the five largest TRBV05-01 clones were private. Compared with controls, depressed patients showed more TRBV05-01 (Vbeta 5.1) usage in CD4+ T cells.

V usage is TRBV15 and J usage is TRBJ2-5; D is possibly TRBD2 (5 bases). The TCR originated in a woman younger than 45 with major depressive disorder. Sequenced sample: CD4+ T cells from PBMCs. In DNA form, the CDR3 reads TGTGCCACCAGCAGGGACGACTACACCCAAGAGACCCAGTACTTC. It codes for CATSRDDYTQETQYF. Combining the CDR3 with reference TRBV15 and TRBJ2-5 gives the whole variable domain DAMVIQNPRYQVTQFGKPVTLSCSQTLNHNVMYWYQQKSSQAPKLLFHYYDKDFNNEADTPDNFQSRRPNTSFCFLDIRSPGLGDTAMYLCATSRDDYTQETQYFGPGTRLLVL.